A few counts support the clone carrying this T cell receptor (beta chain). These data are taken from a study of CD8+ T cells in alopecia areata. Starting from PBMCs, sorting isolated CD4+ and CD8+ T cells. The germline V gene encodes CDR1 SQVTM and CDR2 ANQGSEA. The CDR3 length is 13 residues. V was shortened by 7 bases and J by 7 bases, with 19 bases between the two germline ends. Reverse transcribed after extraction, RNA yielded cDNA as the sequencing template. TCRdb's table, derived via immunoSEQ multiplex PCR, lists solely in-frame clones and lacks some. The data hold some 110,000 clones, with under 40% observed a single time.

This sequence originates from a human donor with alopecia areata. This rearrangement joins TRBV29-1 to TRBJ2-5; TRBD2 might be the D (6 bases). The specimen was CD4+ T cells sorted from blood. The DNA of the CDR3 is TGCAGCGCTTCGGGACTCCGTTGGGGGACCCAGTACTTC. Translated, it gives CSASGLRWGTQYF.